These 24 T cell receptor beta chains were all obtained from the same sample, sequenced in a study of blood T cell repertoires in COVID-19. The data were produced by immunoSEQ multiplex PCR, yet TCRdb's version contains in-frame clones alone and is incomplete. In the table there are some 60,000 clones, approximately 80% of which are singletons. The source material was peripheral blood. The receptors here all came from a woman older than 75 with active or convalescent COVID-19.

The J gene is TRBJ2-5, the V gene TRBV21-1; TRBD1 is taken as the D call from the table, unchecked against the DNA. TRBV21-1 is an annotated pseudogene. The CDR3 is 17 residues long. The CDR3 coding sequence is TGTGCCAGCAACATCCCGGGACAGGGATTAGGGCAAGAGACCCAGTACTTC. As protein: CASNIPGQGLGQETQYF.

This chain links TRBV19 with TRBJ2-7, with 8 bases that match TRBD1. V lost 8 bases and J lost 5; bases outside the gene matches: 11. The CDR3 length is 14 residues. Germline assignment: CDR1 LNHDA and CDR2 SQIVND (reference sequence). CDR3 DNA sequence: TGTGCCAGTTCTACACCAGGGGGCGAGAACGAGCAGTACTTC. Protein product: CASSTPGGENEQYF.

This sequence joins TRBV2 and TRBJ2-5, with TRBD2 matching 12 bases. CDR3 length: 16 amino acids. V lost 6 bases and J lost 5; bases outside the gene matches: 10. CDR1 SNHLY and CDR2 FYNNEI come from the germline V gene. As DNA, the CDR3 is TGTGCCAGCAGCGGACTAGCGGGGCTTAACGGGGAGACCCAGTACTTC. The encoded protein is CASSGLAGLNGETQYF.

The chain couples TRBV5-4 to TRBJ2-7, with D maybe TRBD1 (5 bases). The CDR3 totals 15 residues. Trimming left V 3 bases short and J 4 bases short, with 17 bases between. The germline V gene has CDR1 SGHNT and CDR2 YYREEE (reference sequence). The CDR3 spells CASSSGQDFKYEQYF. The CDR3 coding sequence is TGTGCCAGCAGCTCCGGACAAGATTTCAAATACGAGCAGTACTTC.

The rearrangement uses TRBV28 and TRBJ1-3; D possibly corresponds to TRBD1 (6 bases). CDR1 and CDR2 from the germline V gene are MDHEN and SYDVKM. The CDR3 is 16 residues long. V was pared by 6 bases and J by 1 base, with 16 bases between. The CDR3 spells CASSSAQGRSGNTIYF. The CDR3 DNA reads TGTGCCAGCAGCTCCGCCCAGGGGCGATCTGGAAACACCATATATTTT.

This rearrangement joins TRBV6-5 to TRBJ1-6; 7 nucleotides agree with TRBD1. Germline V lookup: CDR1 MNHEY, CDR2 SVGAGI. The junction had 4 bases not matched to a gene; V was cut back by 6 bases and J by 2 bases. This CDR3 comprises 15 residues. The CDR3 here is CASRPGGPYNSPLHF. The CDR3, as DNA: TGTGCCAGCAGGCCAGGGGGACCCTATAATTCACCCCTCCACTTT.

The J gene is TRBJ1-2, the V gene TRBV2; 7 bases agree with TRBD1. Looked up from germline, CDR1 is SNHLY and CDR2 is FYNNEI. The CDR3 is 13 residues long. J lost 4 bases, V lost 3 bases, and 2 bases had no gene match. The CDR3 region is CASSETGLYGYTF. The CDR3, as DNA: TGTGCCAGCAGTGAGACAGGGCTCTATGGCTACACCTTC.

The J gene is TRBJ2-7, the V gene TRBV9; D is unresolved. Between the trimmed V and J ends, which lost 0 bases and 2 bases, there was a span of 18 bases. CDR1 SGDLS and CDR2 YYNGEE come from the germline V gene. The CDR3 spans 17 residues. The CDR3 here is CASSVAAVPPSTYEQYF. The CDR3, as DNA: TGTGCCAGCAGCGTAGCTGCGGTCCCCCCTTCTACCTACGAGCAGTACTTC.

The chain carries TRBV28 and TRBJ1-2, with D possibly TRBD1 on 5 matching bases. There are 14 residues in the CDR3. Germline loops: CDR1 MDHEN, CDR2 SYDVKM. With 2 bases removed from V and 0 bases from J, the gap between germline ends came to 7 bases. CDR3 sequence: CASSLRGANYGYTF. The CDR3 DNA sequence: TGTGCCAGCAGTTTAAGGGGTGCTAACTATGGCTACACCTTC.

The CDR3 region has the DNA TGTGCCAGCAGCCAAGCTATGAACACTGAAGCTTTCTTT. Protein product: CASSQAMNTEAFF. This chain links TRBV14 with TRBJ1-1; D remains unclear. V was pared by 1 base and J by 0 bases, with 3 bases between. This CDR3 has 13 amino acids. Germline-derived CDR1 and CDR2 are SGHDN and FVKESK. Full variable domain (outside the CDR3, taken from reference TRBV14 and TRBJ1-1): EAGVTQFPSHSVIEKGQTVTLRCDPISGHDNLYWYRRVMGKEIKFLLHFVKESKQDESGMPNNRFLAERTGGTYSTLKVQPAELEDSGVYFCASSQAMNTEAFFGQGTRLTVV.

This sequence joins TRBV10-3 and TRBJ2-1; TRBD2 matches at 15 bases. Looked up from germline, CDR1 is ENHRY and CDR2 is SYGVKD. There are 16 residues in the CDR3. The ends lost 7 bases at V and 3 bases at J; junction bases unmatched: 4. The CDR3 coding sequence is TGTGCCATCAAAGGGACTAGCGGGGGGTTCTACAATGAGCAGTTCTTC. Encoded protein: CAIKGTSGGFYNEQFF.

J is TRBJ2-5 and V is TRBV5-1, with 10 nucleotides matching TRBD2. The germline V gene has CDR1 SGHRS and CDR2 YFSETQ. V was pared by 4 bases and J by 0 bases, with 3 bases of the junction left unmatched. The length of the CDR3 is 15 residues. This CDR3 is CASSTGLAYQETQYF. The CDR3 region has the DNA TGCGCCAGCAGCACGGGACTAGCGTACCAAGAGACCCAGTACTTC. Full variable domain (rest looked up from reference TRBV5-1 and TRBJ2-5): KAGVTQTPRYLIKTRGQQVTLSCSPISGHRSVSWYQQTPGQGLQFLFEYFSETQRNKGNFPGRFSGRQFSNSRSEMNVSTLELGDSALYLCASSTGLAYQETQYFGPGTRLLVL.

This clone was detected only a few times. CDR3 loop: CASSPGTGTGEQYF. The CDR3 region has the DNA TGCGCCAGCAGCCCCGGGACGGGGACTGGGGAGCAGTACTTC. The rearrangement joins TRBV4-3 to TRBJ2-7; possibly TRBD2 for D (6 bases). CDR1 and CDR2 from the germline V gene are LGHNA and YSLEER. There are 14 residues in the CDR3. V lost 4 bases and J lost 7, with 17 bases in between.

The chain recombines TRBV9 with TRBJ2-2; 7 positions match TRBD1. V lost 3 bases to trimming and J lost 5 bases; unmatched junction nucleotides: 4. The CDR3 has 14 residues. Per the germline V gene, CDR1 is SGDLS and CDR2 is YYNGEE. DNA for the CDR3: TGTGCCAGCAGCGATCTCAGGGGGACCGGGGAGCTGTTTTTT. This codes for CASSDLRGTGELFF.

The chain carries TRBV5-8 and TRBJ2-3; 8 bases line up with TRBD1. CDR1 and CDR2 from the germline V gene are SGHTS and YDEGEE. This CDR3 has 15 residues. Trimming cost V 4 bases and J 2 bases; bases outside gene matches: 6. The CDR3 protein is CASSPGQGSTDTQYF. CDR3 sequence (DNA): TGTGCCAGCAGCCCCGGACAGGGTTCCACAGATACGCAGTATTTT. Drawing the rest from reference TRBV5-8 and TRBJ2-3, the complete variable domain is EAGVTQSPTHLIKTRGQQATLRCSPISGHTSVYWYQQALGLGLQFLLWYDEGEERNRGNFPPRFSGRQFPNYSSELNVNALELEDSALYLCASSPGQGSTDTQYFGPGTRLTVL.

The chain carries TRBV27 and TRBJ1-6, with D possibly matching TRBD1 (5 bases). Germline CDR1 and CDR2: MNHEY and SMNVEV (reference sequence). The CDR3 length is 13 residues. Trimming cost V 3 bases and J 7 bases, with 7 bases left between them. The CDR3 loop reads CASSFWGNSPLHF. The CDR3 DNA is TGTGCCAGCAGTTTTTGGGGCAATTCACCCCTCCACTTT.

Comments on this clone: The sample contains more than one DNA sequence encoding this CDR3. V usage is TRBV11-1 and J usage is TRBJ1-1, with a tentative D call TRBD1 (5 bases). Germline CDR1 and CDR2: SGHAT and FQDESV (reference sequence). This CDR3 contains 13 residues. V gave up 4 bases and J gave up 1 base, with 7 bases separating them. CDR3 coding DNA: TGTGCCAGCAGCTGGCAGGGGAACACTGAAGCTTTCTTT. It yields the protein CASSWQGNTEAFF. Together with reference TRBV11-1 and TRBJ1-1, the CDR3 gives the full variable domain: EAEVAQSPRYKITEKSQAVAFWCDPISGHATLYWYRQILGQGPELLVQFQDESVVDDSQLPKDRFSAERLKGVDSTLKIQPAELGDSAMYLCASSWQGNTEAFFGQGTRLTVV.

This chain uses TRBV11-2 with TRBJ1-2; D possibly corresponds to TRBD1 (6 bases). CDR1 and CDR2 from the germline V gene are SGHAT and FQNNGV. The CDR3 consists of 12 residues. With 5 bases removed from V and 8 bases from J, the gap between germline ends came to 12 bases. The CDR3 coding sequence is TGTGCCAGCAGCAAAACAGGGCAGGGCTACACCTTC. Its translation is CASSKTGQGYTF.

The DNA for the CDR3 is TGTGCCAGCAGTTTAATGAGGGGGGAGACCCAGTACTTC. It is translated as CASSLMRGETQYF. The genes are TRBV12-3 or TRBV12-4 and TRBJ2-5; D is possibly TRBD1 (6 bases). This CDR3 has 13 amino acids. V gave up 2 bases and J gave up 5 bases, with 9 bases separating them.

The chain has TRBV24-1 and TRBJ2-3; 7 bases align to TRBD1. The CDR3 extends over 16 amino acids. V was clipped by 4 bases and J by 4 bases; unmatched bases: 10. Germline CDR1 reads KGHDR; CDR2 reads SFDVKD. The CDR3 spells CATSDSRTDRPDTQYF. The CDR3 DNA follows: TGTGCCACCAGTGACTCGAGGACGGACAGGCCAGATACGCAGTATTTT.

This chain joins TRBV6-6 and TRBJ2-1, with 7 positions matching TRBD1. V gave up 3 bases and J gave up 4 bases; unmatched junction bases: 6. In germline, CDR1 is MNHNY, CDR2 SVGAGI (reference sequence). The CDR3 has 15 residues. This CDR3 reads CASSYSAGGYNEQFF. The DNA for the CDR3 is TGTGCCAGCAGTTATTCGGCAGGGGGTTACAATGAGCAGTTCTTC.

The chain has TRBV4-1 and TRBJ1-2; tentative D call: TRBD1 (5 bases). There are 15 residues in the CDR3. CDR1 is MGHRA, CDR2 YSYEKL, per germline. Trimming shortened V by 1 base and J by 4 bases, and 13 bases separated the two germline ends. The CDR3 is CASSQAPGGFYGYTF. CDR3 DNA: TGCGCCAGCAGCCAAGCCCCCGGGGGGTTCTATGGCTACACCTTC.

V and J are TRBV6-2 or TRBV6-3 and TRBJ2-1; 8 bases agree with TRBD1. After removal of 4 bases from V and 3 bases from J, the junction contained 2 bases not matched to a gene. Germline V gives CDR1 MNHEY, CDR2 SVGEGT. CDR3 length: 14 amino acids. CDR3 region: CASSSGGRYNEQFF. As DNA, the CDR3 is TGTGCCAGCAGTTCAGGGGGCCGCTACAATGAGCAGTTCTTC.

The V gene is TRBV5-4, the J gene TRBJ1-3, with D possibly matching TRBD1 (6 bases). Between the trimmed V and J ends, which lost 3 bases and 3 bases, there was a span of 10 bases. This CDR3 contains 14 residues. Germline CDR1 and CDR2: SGHNT and YYREEE (reference sequence). As DNA, the CDR3 is TGTGCCAGCAGCTCCGGGACACTTGGAAACACCATATATTTT. Translated, it gives CASSSGTLGNTIYF.